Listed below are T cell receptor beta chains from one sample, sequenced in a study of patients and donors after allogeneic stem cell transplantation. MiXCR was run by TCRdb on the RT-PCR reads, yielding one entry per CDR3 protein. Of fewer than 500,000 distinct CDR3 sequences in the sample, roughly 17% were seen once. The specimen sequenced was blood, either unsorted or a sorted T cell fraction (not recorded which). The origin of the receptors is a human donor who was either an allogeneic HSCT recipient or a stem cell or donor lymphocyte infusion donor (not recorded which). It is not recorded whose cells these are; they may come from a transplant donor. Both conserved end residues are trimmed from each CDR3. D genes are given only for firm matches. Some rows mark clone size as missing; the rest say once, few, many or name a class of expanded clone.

AGLRGGAEAF	.	.	TRBV30	TRBJ1-1
ASSPDRGTAYEQY	TRBD1	few	TRBV12-3/TRBV12-4	TRBJ2-7
ASSSSRGPANTEAF	.	.	TRBV7-9	TRBJ1-1
ASRAQWANSYEQY	.	.	TRBV5-1	TRBJ2-7
AISERLGSGNTIY	.	.	TRBV10-3	TRBJ1-3
ASSPRDGVSGNTIY	.	.	TRBV9	TRBJ1-3
ASLTQGNEQF	.	many	TRBV2	TRBJ2-1
ASRPGGGLGPRAF	.	few	TRBV14	TRBJ1-1
ASSRTPGQVYSPLH	TRBD1	many	TRBV6-1	TRBJ1-6
ASKRLWGGETQY	TRBD2	.	TRBV2	TRBJ2-5